This T cell receptor beta chain was sequenced for a study of T-cell reconstitution after alpha-beta-depleted transplantation in children. Study observations and caveats: After one year, T-cell counts and TCRbeta diversity mostly came from new T cells. The study reportedly traced alpha-beta T cells about two months after transplant to several hundred expanded graft clones.

This CDR3 has 13 residues. Trimming left V 0 bases short and J 0 bases short, with 5 bases between. The germline gives CDR1 GTSNPN, CDR2 SVGIG (reference sequence). Of note for this clonotype: The antigen is undetermined.

Unique molecular identifiers were used to barcode this TCRbeta library. MiXCR, run by TCRdb on the PCR reads, gives a single entry per CDR3 protein. The table includes approximately 1,000,000 distinct CDR3 sequences, roughly 29% detected once. The sequence derives from a boy less than two years old who had a stem cell transplant for SCID, so the T cells may come from the graft donor. This material consisted of PBMCs, mostly from graft donor cells, taken 360 days after TCRalphabeta/CD19-depleted stem cell transplant. The chain has TRBV30 and TRBJ1-1; D unresolved. The CDR3 nucleotides read TGTGCCTGGAGTGTACGTCTGAACACTGAAGCTTTCTTT. Translating it yields CAWSVRLNTEAFF.